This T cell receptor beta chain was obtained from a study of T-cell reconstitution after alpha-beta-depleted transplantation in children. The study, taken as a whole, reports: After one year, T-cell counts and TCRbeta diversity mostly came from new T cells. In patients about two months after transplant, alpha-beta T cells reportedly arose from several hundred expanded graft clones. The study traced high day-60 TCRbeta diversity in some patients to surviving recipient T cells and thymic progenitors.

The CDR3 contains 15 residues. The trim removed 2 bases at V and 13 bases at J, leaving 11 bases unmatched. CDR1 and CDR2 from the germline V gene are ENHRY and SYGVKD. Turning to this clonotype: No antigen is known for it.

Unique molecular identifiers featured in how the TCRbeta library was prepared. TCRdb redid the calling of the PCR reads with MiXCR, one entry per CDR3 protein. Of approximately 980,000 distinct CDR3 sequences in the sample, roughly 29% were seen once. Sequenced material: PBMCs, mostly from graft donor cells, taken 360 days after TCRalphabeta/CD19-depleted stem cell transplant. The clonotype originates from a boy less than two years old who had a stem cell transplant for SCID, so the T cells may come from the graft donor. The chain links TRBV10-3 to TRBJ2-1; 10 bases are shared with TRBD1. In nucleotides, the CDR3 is TGTGCCATCAGTGAGGACTGGGACAGGGGAGTAAGCCAGTTCTTC. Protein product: CAISEDWDRGVSQFF.